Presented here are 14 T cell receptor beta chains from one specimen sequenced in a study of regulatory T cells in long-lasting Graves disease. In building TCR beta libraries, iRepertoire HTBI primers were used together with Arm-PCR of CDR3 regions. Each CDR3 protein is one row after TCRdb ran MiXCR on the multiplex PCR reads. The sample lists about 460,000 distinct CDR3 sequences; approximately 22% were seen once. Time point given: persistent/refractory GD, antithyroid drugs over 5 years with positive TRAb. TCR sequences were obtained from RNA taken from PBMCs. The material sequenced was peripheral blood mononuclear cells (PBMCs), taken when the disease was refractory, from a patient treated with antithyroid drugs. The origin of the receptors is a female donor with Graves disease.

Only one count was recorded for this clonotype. The CDR3 bases are TGTGCCAGCAGCTTGGTACAGGGTTTTGAGCAGTTCTTC. The encoded protein is CASSLVQGFEQFF. This chain connects TRBV7-9 to TRBJ2-5; a possible D gene is TRBD1 (6 bases). The DNA end lines up better with TRBJ2-1; the J call may be wrong. Per germline, CDR1 SEHNR and CDR2 FQNEAQ (reference sequence). This CDR3 contains 13 residues.

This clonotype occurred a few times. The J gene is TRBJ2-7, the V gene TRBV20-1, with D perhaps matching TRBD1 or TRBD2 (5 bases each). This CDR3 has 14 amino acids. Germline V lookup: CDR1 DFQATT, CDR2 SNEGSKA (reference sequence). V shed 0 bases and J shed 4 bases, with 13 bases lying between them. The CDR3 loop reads CSARDKQGPYEQYF. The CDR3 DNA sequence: TGCAGTGCTAGAGATAAGCAGGGACCATACGAGCAGTACTTC.

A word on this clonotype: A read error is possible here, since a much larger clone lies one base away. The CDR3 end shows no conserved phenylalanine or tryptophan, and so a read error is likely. The CDR3 is CASSFPGQGDSYEQYL. The CDR3 region has the DNA TGTGCCAGCAGTTTCCCCGGCCAGGGGGACTCCTACGAGCAGTACCTC. The J gene is TRBJ2-7, the V gene TRBV28; 7 bases align to TRBD1. The CDR3 has 16 residues. The ends lost 3 bases at V and 0 bases at J; junction bases unmatched: 8. Germline V CDR1 and CDR2: MDHEN, SYDVKM.

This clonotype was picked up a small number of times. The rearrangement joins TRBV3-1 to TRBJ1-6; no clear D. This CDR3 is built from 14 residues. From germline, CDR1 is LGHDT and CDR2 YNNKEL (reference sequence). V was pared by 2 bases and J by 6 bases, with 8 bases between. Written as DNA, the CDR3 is TGTGCCAGCAGCCAACCTCTTCCTAATTCACCCCTCCACTTT. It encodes CASSQPLPNSPLHF.

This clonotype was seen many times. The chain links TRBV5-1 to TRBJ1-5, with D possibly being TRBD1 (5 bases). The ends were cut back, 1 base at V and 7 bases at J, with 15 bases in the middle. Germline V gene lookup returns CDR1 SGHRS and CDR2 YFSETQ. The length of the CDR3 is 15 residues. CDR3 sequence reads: CASSLYPGTGQPQHF. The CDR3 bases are TGCGCCAGCAGCTTGTACCCCGGGACTGGGCAGCCCCAGCATTTT.

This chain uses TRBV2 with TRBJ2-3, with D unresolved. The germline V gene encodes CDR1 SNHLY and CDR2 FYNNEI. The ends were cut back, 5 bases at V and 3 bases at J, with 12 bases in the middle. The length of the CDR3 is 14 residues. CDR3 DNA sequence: TGTGCCAGCAGTATTAGCCTCATAACAGATACGCAGTATTTT. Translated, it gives CASSISLITDTQYF.

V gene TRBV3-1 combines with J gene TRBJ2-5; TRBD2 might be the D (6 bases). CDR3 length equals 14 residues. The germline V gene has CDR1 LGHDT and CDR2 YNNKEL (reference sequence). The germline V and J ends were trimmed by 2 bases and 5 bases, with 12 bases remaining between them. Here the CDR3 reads CASSQWRGGETQYF. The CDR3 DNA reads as TGTGCCAGCAGCCAATGGAGGGGTGGTGAGACCCAGTACTTC.

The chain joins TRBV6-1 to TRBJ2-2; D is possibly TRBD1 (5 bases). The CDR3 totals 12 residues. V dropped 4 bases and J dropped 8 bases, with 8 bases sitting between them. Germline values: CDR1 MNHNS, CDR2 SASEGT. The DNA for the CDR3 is TGTGCCAGCAGTGCAGGGTGGGGGGAGCTGTTTTTT. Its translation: CASSAGWGELFF.

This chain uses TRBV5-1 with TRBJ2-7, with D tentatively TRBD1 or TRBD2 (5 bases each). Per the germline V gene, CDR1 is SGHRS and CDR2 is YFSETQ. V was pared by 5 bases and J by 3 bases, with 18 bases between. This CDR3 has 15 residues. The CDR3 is CASSMRQGVGYEQYF. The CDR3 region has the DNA TGCGCCAGCAGTATGAGGCAGGGAGTGGGCTACGAGCAGTACTTC.

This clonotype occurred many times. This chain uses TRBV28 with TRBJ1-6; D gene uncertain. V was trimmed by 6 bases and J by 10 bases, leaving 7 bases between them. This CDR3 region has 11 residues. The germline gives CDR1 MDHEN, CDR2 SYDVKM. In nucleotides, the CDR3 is TGTGCCAGCAGGCTTCGGTCACCCCTCCACTTT. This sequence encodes CASRLRSPLHF.

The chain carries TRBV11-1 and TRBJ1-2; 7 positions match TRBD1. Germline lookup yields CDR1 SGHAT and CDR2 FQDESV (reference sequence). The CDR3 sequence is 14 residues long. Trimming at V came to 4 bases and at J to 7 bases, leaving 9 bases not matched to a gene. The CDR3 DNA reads TGTGCCAGCAGCTCCGGTATAGGGGGCTTTGGCTACACCTTC. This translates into CASSSGIGGFGYTF. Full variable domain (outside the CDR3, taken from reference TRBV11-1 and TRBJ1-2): EAEVAQSPRYKITEKSQAVAFWCDPISGHATLYWYRQILGQGPELLVQFQDESVVDDSQLPKDRFSAERLKGVDSTLKIQPAELGDSAMYLCASSSGIGGFGYTFGSGTRLTVV.

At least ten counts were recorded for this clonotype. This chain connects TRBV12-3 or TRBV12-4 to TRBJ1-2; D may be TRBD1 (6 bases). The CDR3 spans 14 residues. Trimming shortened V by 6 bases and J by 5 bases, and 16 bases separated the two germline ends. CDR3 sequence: CASSSGTPVYGYTF. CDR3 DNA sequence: TGTGCCAGCAGCTCCGGGACACCGGTTTATGGCTACACCTTC.

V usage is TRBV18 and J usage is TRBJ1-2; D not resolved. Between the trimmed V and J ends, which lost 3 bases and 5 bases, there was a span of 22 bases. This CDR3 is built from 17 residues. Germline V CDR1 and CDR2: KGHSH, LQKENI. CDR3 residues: CASSPPTGLASRYGYTF. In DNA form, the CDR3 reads TGTGCCAGCTCACCGCCTACCGGTCTGGCGTCGAGATATGGCTACACCTTC.

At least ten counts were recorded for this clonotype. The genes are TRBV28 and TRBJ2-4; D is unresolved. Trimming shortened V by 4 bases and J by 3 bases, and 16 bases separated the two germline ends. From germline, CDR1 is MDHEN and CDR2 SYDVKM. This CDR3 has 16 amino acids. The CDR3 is CASSSSEFSSKNIQYF. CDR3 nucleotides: TGTGCCAGCAGTTCGTCTGAATTTTCGAGCAAAAACATTCAGTACTTC. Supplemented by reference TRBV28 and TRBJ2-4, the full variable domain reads DVKVTQSSRYLVKRTGEKVFLECVQDMDHENMFWYRQDPGLGLRLIYFSYDVKMKEKGDIPEGYSVSREKKERFSLILESASTNQTSMYLCASSSSEFSSKNIQYFGAGTRLSVL.